This TCR beta chain was retrieved from a study of T cell changes during pregnancy in multiple sclerosis. TCRdb keeps only in-frame clones here, not all; method: immunoSEQ multiplex PCR. The data contain under 85,000 clones, 85% to 90% of them singletons. V lost 0 bases and J lost 0; bases outside the gene matches: 1. CDR3 length: 15 residues. From germline, CDR1 is SGHVS and CDR2 FQNEAQ. Sequencing used peripheral blood, obtained after pregnancy. The origin of this receptor is a female donor in good health, enrolled as a control in a pregnancy study. The chain joins TRBV7-8 to TRBJ1-1; 7 nucleotides match TRBD1. The CDR3 nucleotides read TGTGCCAGCAGCTTAGCGGACAGGCTGAACACTGAAGCTTTCTTT. This translates into CASSLADRLNTEAFF.